This paragraph reports one TCR beta chain. No antigen is known for it. Germline V gene lookup returns CDR1 SQVTM and CDR2 ANQGSEA. This CDR3 is built from 15 residues. Trimming stripped 2 bases from V and 0 bases from J, with 11 bases between. This sample is part of a study of T cell responses to AZD1222 COVID-19 vaccine. The study, taken as a whole, reports: Only a handful of people who got AZD1222 tested seropositive at baseline.

Produced via immunoSEQ multiplex PCR; TCRdb's table is partial and in-frame only. The sample records around 150,000 clones, 85% to 95% being singletons. The chain links TRBV29-1 to TRBJ2-1, with D possibly matching TRBD2 (5 bases). The sequencing used peripheral blood, collected on day 0 of AZD1222 vaccination. The origin of this receptor is an adult in good health. The CDR3 sequence is CSVELAESSYNEQFF. CDR3 nucleotides: TGCAGCGTTGAACTAGCCGAAAGCTCCTACAATGAGCAGTTCTTC.